A selection of T cell receptor beta chains follows, all from one sample in a study of a mutant IDH1 vaccine in newly diagnosed glioma. Profiled with immunoSEQ multiplex PCR; TCRdb holds only in-frame clones, not every one. Among about 25,000 clones listed, less than 85% were seen once. For these receptors, no antigen is known. Specimen: peripheral blood mononuclear cells (PBMCs), collected from a glioma patient whose treatment included an IDH1 peptide vaccine. The receptors here all came from a man between 18 and 35 years old with glioma. Some clones in this sample may be carry-over from other donors' samples. CDR3s include the opening cysteine and the closing phenylalanine or tryptophan. A D gene is named only where the DNA matches it firmly. Some rows mark clone size as missing; the rest say once, few, many or name a class of expanded clone.

clone_size,d_call,v_call,j_call,cdr3_nt,cdr3_aa
once,TRBD1,TRBV7-2,TRBJ2-7,TGTGCCAGCAGGAGGGACAGAAATAACGAGCAGTACTTC,CASRRDRNNEQYF
once,NA,TRBV14,TRBJ2-3,TGTGCCAGCAGCCCCCTTGGGGCTACGCAGTATTTT,CASSPLGATQYF
NA,NA,TRBV7-8,TRBJ2-3,TGTGCCAGCAGCTTAACGTTGGTAGGCGGACAGACAGATACGCAGTATTTT,CASSLTLVGGQTDTQYF
NA,NA,TRBV2,TRBJ2-7,TGTGCCCGAGGGAGGGGGCCTTCCTACGAGCAGTACTTC,CARGRGPSYEQYF
NA,NA,TRBV7-2,TRBJ1-5,TGTGCCAGCAGCTTCGGGGTCATGGGCAATCAGCCCCAGCATTTT,CASSFGVMGNQPQHF
NA,NA,TRBV7-3,TRBJ2-5,TGTGCCAGCAGCGTAGGAGGGGGGCAAGAGACCCAGTACTTC,CASSVGGGQETQYF
few,NA,TRBV2,TRBJ2-2,TGTGCCAGCAGCCGACCCGGGGAGCTGTTTTTT,CASSRPGELFF
NA,NA,TRBV7-2,TRBJ2-2,TGTGCCAGCAGACCTACGAACACCGGGGAGCTGTTTTTT,CASRPTNTGELFF
NA,NA,TRBV28,TRBJ1-2,TGTGCCAGCAGTTTAGCAACCCGGGGGCCCCAAGGGGGCTACACCTTC,CASSLATRGPQGGYTF
NA,TRBD2,TRBV2,TRBJ2-3,TGTGCCAGCAGCCCAGGACTAGCGGGGATCACAGATACGCAGTATTTT,CASSPGLAGITDTQYF
NA,TRBD1,TRBV7-9,TRBJ1-3,TGTGCCAGCAGCTCCTCCGGGACAGGGGTAGGAAACACCATATATTTT,CASSSSGTGVGNTIYF
few,TRBD1,TRBV4-2,TRBJ1-1,TGTGCCAGCAGCCGCCTGGGACAGGTTGAAGCTTTCTTT,CASSRLGQVEAFF
NA,TRBD2,TRBV7-9,TRBJ2-7,TGTGCCAGCAGGCCCCCAGCGGGAGTAGGCGAGCAGTACTTC,CASRPPAGVGEQYF
NA,NA,TRBV27,TRBJ2-1,TGTGCCAGCAGTTTAAAGGGGGACGCGTACAATGAGCAGTTCTTC,CASSLKGDAYNEQFF
NA,TRBD2,TRBV4-3,TRBJ2-3,TGCGCCAGCAGCCAGTCAATGGGACTAGCGGGATACCCAGATACGCAGTATTTT,CASSQSMGLAGYPDTQYF
NA,TRBD1,TRBV10-2,TRBJ1-2,TGCGCCAGCAGTCTGGACAGGGGGCAGGGCTACACCTTC,CASSLDRGQGYTF
NA,TRBD1,TRBV6-4,TRBJ1-1,TGTGCCAGCAGCGTCACAGGGGGCACTGAAGCTTTCTTT,CASSVTGGTEAFF
NA,NA,TRBV7-6,TRBJ2-7,TGTGCCAGCAGCTTAGGTAGGGTCCACGAGCAGTACTTC,CASSLGRVHEQYF
NA,NA,TRBV30,TRBJ2-7,TGTGCCTGGAGTATAGGGATGAACTACGAGCAGTACTTC,CAWSIGMNYEQYF
NA,TRBD1,TRBV9,TRBJ2-7,TGTGCCAGCAGCGGACGCCCCGGGACAGTACCGTACGAGCAGTACTTC,CASSGRPGTVPYEQYF
NA,NA,TRBV7-2,TRBJ2-6,TGTGCCAGCAGCTTGGTGCGGGCCAACGTCCTGACTTTC,CASSLVRANVLTF
NA,NA,TRBV30,TRBJ2-5,TGTGCCTGGACCAACTGGGGGGAGACCCAGTACTTC,CAWTNWGETQYF
few,NA,TRBV18,TRBJ1-1,TGTGCCAGCTCACCAAGGTTGCAGGCAGGCACTGAAGCTTTCTTT,CASSPRLQAGTEAFF
few,NA,TRBV2,TRBJ1-1,TGTGCCAGCAGTGAACTCCCGAACACTGAAGCTTTCTTT,CASSELPNTEAFF
NA,NA,TRBV4-3,TRBJ1-3,TGCGCCAGCAGCCAGGGGAGGTACTCTGGAAACACCATATATTTT,CASSQGRYSGNTIYF
NA,NA,TRBV27,TRBJ2-6,TGTGCCAGCAGTTTATTATCTGGGGCCAACGTCCTGACTTTC,CASSLLSGANVLTF
NA,TRBD1,TRBV4-2,TRBJ1-1,TGTGCCAGCAGCGTTTGGGACAGCCTGAACACTGAAGCTTTCTTT,CASSVWDSLNTEAFF
NA,NA,TRBV7-9,TRBJ1-2,TGTGCCAGCAGCTCCGGGGAACCGAGCTATGGCTACACCTTC,CASSSGEPSYGYTF
few,TRBD1,TRBV7-9,TRBJ1-5,TGTGCCAGCGGAAAACAGGGGAATTATCAGCCCCAGCATTTT,CASGKQGNYQPQHF
NA,NA,TRBV28,TRBJ2-5,TGTGCCAGCAGTGCGCAAGAGACCCAGTACTTC,CASSAQETQYF
few,TRBD1,TRBV27,TRBJ1-1,TGTGCCAGCACTGGACAGGGAGGCACTGAAGCTTTCTTT,CASTGQGGTEAFF
NA,NA,TRBV7-9,TRBJ2-3,TGTGCCAGCGAGGTACGCGATACGCAGTATTTT,CASEVRDTQYF
medium-sized,NA,TRBV6-5,TRBJ1-1,TGTGCCAGCAGTGCCCAGACAGGCATGAACACTGAAGCTTTCTTT,CASSAQTGMNTEAFF
NA,TRBD1,TRBV12-5,TRBJ1-6,TGTGCTAGTGGTTTGGTACAGGGGACAGTTCGGTATAATTCACCCCTCCACTTT,CASGLVQGTVRYNSPLHF
NA,NA,TRBV18,TRBJ1-2,TGTGCCAGCTCACGGGACTTGGCGGGCGCGGCCTATGGCTACACCTTC,CASSRDLAGAAYGYTF
NA,TRBD1,TRBV30,TRBJ1-1,TGTGCCTGGCGTAAGACAGGGGTGCGGACTGAAGCTTTCTTT,CAWRKTGVRTEAFF
NA,NA,TRBV27,TRBJ1-6,TGTGCCAGCAGTTTAGGGGGAAATTCACCCCTCCACTTT,CASSLGGNSPLHF
NA,TRBD1,TRBV6-6,TRBJ1-1,TGTGCCAGCAGAGTAGGGGGCGCGGGTAACACTGAAGCTTTCTTT,CASRVGGAGNTEAFF
few,TRBD2,TRBV4-1,TRBJ2-3,TGCGCCAGCAGCCAAGACGGGACTAACACAGATACGCAGTATTTT,CASSQDGTNTDTQYF
NA,TRBD1,TRBV7-7,TRBJ2-2,TGTGCTAGCAGCTTAGGACAGGGGAACACCGGGGAGCTGTTTTTT,CASSLGQGNTGELFF
NA,NA,TRBV6-5,TRBJ1-3,TGTGCCAGCAGTTACTCGCAGGCTTCTGGAAACACCATATATTTT,CASSYSQASGNTIYF
once,TRBD1,TRBV4-3,TRBJ1-2,TGCGCCAGCAGCCAAGGCAGGGGGACGGTTAACTATGGCTACACCTTC,CASSQGRGTVNYGYTF
NA,NA,TRBV19,TRBJ1-5,TGTGCCAGTAGTAAAAGGCAGGGGAATTGGGACAATCAGCCCCAGCATTTT,CASSKRQGNWDNQPQHF
NA,TRBD1,TRBV11-2,TRBJ1-2,TGTGCCAGCAGCTTCCTTTTACCCGGGACAGAGATGCGCTATGGCTACACCTTC,CASSFLLPGTEMRYGYTF
NA,NA,TRBV27,TRBJ2-7,TGTGCCAGCAGTGCGGACTCCTACGAGCAGTACTTC,CASSADSYEQYF
few,TRBD1,TRBV30,TRBJ1-1,TGTGCCTGGAGTGTACCGCGCAGGGGGGGTGAAGCTTTCTTT,CAWSVPRRGGEAFF
NA,TRBD2,TRBV28,TRBJ2-7,TGTGCCAGCAGTTCCGGGACTAGCGGGAGAGCCGTCTACGAGCAGTACTTC,CASSSGTSGRAVYEQYF
NA,TRBD2,TRBV6-4,TRBJ2-1,TGTGCCAGCAGTCAAGGGGTAGCGGGATACAATGAGCAGTTCTTC,CASSQGVAGYNEQFF
NA,TRBD2,TRBV6-5,TRBJ2-2,TGTGCCAGCAGGGGGCGGGAGGGATTTCCCGGGGAGCTGTTTTTT,CASRGREGFPGELFF